The T cell receptor (beta chain) under discussion was sequenced for a study of blood T cell repertoires in COVID-19. Study-wide context: Donors in the United States, Italy and Spain gave samples during acute or convalescent COVID-19. The analysed material was cDNA or gDNA that came from T cells, B-cell-depleted T cells, or PBMCs.

The CDR3 has 16 residues. J lost 3 bases, V lost 0 bases, and 4 bases had no gene match. From germline, CDR1 is MNHEY and CDR2 SVGAGI. Original processing methods: Nucleated cell number was recorded as an estimate derived from reference gene primer amplification. Libraries were prepared by immunoSEQ multiplex PCR; TCRdb keeps only in-frame clonotypes and omits some of them. The V and J calls and the clone size are those of that table, but D and trimming were determined from the DNA. The sample lists about 100,000 clones, around 88% occurring once. The clonotype comes from a human donor in a cohort sampled during active COVID-19. The sequenced sample consisted of peripheral blood. V gene TRBV6-5 combines with J gene TRBJ2-7; 11 bases match TRBD2. The CDR3 region is CASSYSGLAGGYEQYF. For the CDR3, the DNA is TGTGCCAGCAGTTACTCGGGTCTAGCGGGGGGCTACGAGCAGTACTTC.